This paragraph reports one T cell receptor (beta chain). These data belong to a study of OX40 agonist ivuxolimab in advanced cancers. Background on the study: Ivuxolimab, an agonistic anti-OX40 (CD134) antibody, was given to patients.

Sequencing used immunoSEQ multiplex PCR; TCRdb keeps in-frame clones, though not all of them. The repertoire has approximately 100,000 clones, approximately 80% of them found once; the top ten carry around 5.9%. Trimming shortened V by 6 bases and J by 6 bases, and 17 bases separated the two germline ends. In germline, CDR1 is LNHDA, CDR2 SQIVND (reference sequence). The CDR3 consists of 14 residues. The sample consisted of CD4+ or CD8+ T cells sorted from blood, taken in a trial of the OX40 agonist ivuxolimab. This receptor was obtained from an adult with an advanced solid tumor such as melanoma, head and neck, liver or kidney cancer. The genes are TRBV19 and TRBJ1-2, with a possible D match to TRBD1 (5 bases). CDR3 sequence: CASRGVLSLHGYTF. The CDR3 DNA sequence: TGTGCCAGTAGGGGGGTCCTTTCCCTGCATGGCTACACCTTC.